The clone carrying this T cell receptor beta chain was observed a handful of times. As yet, its antigen is unknown. This record comes from a study of T cells after yellow fever vaccination. Study as a whole: With SMART-Seq v4 Ultra Low Input, the fractions containing low cell numbers were prepared. Notes on the study in general: A faster peak, day 5 versus 15, was reached by the weaker secondary response. There was a possibility that FACS-sorted repertoires contained abundant clonotypes contaminating from the bulk population.

UMIs were added to TCR cDNA along with a universal primer site when it was made by 5'RACE template switching. TCRdb itself ran the 5' RACE reads through MiXCR, one entry per CDR3 protein. The sample has nearly 550,000 distinct CDR3 sequences; roughly 21% are singletons. The sequence came from a man aged 25 to 45 who received the YFV17D yellow fever vaccine. The material sequenced was PBMCs, taken 15 days after the yellow fever booster vaccination.

CDR3 DNA sequence: TGCGCCAGCAGCTTGGCCGGGTGGGGAAACACCATATATTTT. Its translation is CASSLAGWGNTIYF. The rearrangement links TRBV5-1 to TRBJ1-3; D remains ambiguous. The germline V gene has CDR1 SGHRS and CDR2 YFSETQ. V was pared by 0 bases and J by 4 bases, with 8 bases between. This CDR3 contains 14 residues.